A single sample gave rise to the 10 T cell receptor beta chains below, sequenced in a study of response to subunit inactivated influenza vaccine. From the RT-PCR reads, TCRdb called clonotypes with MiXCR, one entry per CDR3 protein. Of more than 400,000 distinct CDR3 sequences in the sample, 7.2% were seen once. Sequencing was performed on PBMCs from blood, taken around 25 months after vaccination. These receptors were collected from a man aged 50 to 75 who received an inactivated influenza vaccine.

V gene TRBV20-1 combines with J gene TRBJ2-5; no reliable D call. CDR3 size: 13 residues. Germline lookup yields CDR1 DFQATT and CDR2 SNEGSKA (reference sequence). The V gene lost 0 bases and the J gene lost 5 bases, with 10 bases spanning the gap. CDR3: CSARDLSSETQYF. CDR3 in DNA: TGCAGTGCTAGAGATCTAAGCAGCGAGACCCAGTACTTC.

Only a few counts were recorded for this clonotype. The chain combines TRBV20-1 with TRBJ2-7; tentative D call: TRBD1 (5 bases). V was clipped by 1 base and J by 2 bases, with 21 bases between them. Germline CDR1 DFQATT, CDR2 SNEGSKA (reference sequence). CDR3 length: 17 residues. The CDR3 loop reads CSARGPSFLGQPYEQYF. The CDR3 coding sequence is TGCAGTGCTAGAGGGCCCTCTTTTTTAGGACAACCCTACGAGCAGTACTTC.

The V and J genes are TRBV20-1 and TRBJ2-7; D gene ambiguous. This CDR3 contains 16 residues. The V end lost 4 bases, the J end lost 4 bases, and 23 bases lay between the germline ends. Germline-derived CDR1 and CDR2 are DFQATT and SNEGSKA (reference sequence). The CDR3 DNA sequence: TGCAGTGCTAACCCCCCAAGTGTTTGGGGTGTGTACGAGCAGTACTTC. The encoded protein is CSANPPSVWGVYEQYF.

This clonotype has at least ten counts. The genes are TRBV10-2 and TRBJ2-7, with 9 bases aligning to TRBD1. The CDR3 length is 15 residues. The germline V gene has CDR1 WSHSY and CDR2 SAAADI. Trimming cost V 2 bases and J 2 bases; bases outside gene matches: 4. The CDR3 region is CASSEATGGPYEQYF. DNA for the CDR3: TGCGCCAGCAGTGAGGCGACAGGGGGACCCTACGAGCAGTACTTC.

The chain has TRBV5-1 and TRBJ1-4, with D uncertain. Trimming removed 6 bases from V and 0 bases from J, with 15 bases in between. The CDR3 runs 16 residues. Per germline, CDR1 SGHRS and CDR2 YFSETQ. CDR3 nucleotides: TGCGCCAGCAATAAGGACGGATGGACAACTAATGAAAAACTGTTTTTT. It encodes CASNKDGWTTNEKLFF.

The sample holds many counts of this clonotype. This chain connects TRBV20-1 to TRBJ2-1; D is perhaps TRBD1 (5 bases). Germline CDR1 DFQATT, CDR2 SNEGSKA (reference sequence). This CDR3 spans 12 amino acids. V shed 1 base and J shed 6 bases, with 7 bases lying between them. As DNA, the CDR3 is TGCAGTGCTAGAGGACAGATCAATGAGCAGTTCTTC. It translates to CSARGQINEQFF.

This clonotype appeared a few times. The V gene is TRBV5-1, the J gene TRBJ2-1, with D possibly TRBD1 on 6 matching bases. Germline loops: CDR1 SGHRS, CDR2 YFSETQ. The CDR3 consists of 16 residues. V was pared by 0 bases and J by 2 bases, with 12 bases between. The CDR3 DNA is TGCGCCAGCAGCTTGGGTGGGGGCAGCACCTACAATGAGCAGTTCTTC. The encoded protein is CASSLGGGSTYNEQFF.

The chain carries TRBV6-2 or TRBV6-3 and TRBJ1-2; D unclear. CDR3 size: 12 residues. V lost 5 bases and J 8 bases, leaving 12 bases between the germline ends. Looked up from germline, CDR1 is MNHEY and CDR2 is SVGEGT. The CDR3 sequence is CASSPPLKGYTF. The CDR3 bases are TGTGCCAGCAGTCCACCCCTGAAAGGCTACACCTTC.

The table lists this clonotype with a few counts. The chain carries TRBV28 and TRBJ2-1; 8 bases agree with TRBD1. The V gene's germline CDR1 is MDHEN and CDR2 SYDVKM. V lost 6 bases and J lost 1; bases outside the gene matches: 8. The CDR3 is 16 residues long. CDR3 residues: CASSSRTGRSYNEQFF. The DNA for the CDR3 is TGTGCCAGCAGCTCCCGGACAGGGAGATCCTACAATGAGCAGTTCTTC. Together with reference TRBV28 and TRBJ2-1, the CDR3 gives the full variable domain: DVKVTQSSRYLVKRTGEKVFLECVQDMDHENMFWYRQDPGLGLRLIYFSYDVKMKEKGDIPEGYSVSREKKERFSLILESASTNQTSMYLCASSSRTGRSYNEQFFGPGTRLTVL.

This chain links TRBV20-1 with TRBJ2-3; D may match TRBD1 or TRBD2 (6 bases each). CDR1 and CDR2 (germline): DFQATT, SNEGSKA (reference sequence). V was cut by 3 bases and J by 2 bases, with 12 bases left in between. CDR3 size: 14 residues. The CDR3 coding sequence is TGCAGTGCTAGTAGGGGGACTTTCACAGATACGCAGTATTTT. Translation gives CSASRGTFTDTQYF.